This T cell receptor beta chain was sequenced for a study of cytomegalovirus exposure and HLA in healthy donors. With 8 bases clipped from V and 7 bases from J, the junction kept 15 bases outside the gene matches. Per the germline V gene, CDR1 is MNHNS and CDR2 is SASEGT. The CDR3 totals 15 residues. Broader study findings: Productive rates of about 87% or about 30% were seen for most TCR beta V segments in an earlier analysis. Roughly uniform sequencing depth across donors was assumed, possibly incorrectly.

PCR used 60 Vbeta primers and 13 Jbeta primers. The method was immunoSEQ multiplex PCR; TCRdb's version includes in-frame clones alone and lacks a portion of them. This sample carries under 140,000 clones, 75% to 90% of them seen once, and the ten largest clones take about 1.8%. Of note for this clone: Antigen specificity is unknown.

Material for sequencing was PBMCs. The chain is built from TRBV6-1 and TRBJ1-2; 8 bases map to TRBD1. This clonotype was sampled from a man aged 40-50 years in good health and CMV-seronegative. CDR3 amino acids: CASGAGQGIRSGYTF. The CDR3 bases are TGTGCCAGCGGGGCAGGACAGGGAATAAGGAGTGGCTACACCTTC.